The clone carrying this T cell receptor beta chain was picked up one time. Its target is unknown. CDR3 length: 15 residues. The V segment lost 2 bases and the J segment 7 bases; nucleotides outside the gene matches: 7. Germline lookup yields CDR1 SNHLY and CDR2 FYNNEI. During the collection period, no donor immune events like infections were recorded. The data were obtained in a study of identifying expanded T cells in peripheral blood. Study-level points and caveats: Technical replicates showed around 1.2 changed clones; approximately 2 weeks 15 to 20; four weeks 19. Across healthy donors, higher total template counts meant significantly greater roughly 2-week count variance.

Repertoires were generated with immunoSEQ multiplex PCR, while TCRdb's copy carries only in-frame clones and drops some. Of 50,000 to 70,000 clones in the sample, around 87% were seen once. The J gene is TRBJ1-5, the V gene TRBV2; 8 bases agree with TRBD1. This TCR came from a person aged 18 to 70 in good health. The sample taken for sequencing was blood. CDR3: CASSESRGRGQPQHF. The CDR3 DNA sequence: TGTGCCAGCAGTGAATCCAGGGGGCGCGGGCAGCCCCAGCATTTT. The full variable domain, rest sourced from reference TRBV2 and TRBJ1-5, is EPEVTQTPSHQVTQMGQEVILRCVPISNHLYFYWYRQILGQKVEFLVSFYNNEISEKSEIFDDQFSVERPDGSNFTLKIRSTKLEDSAMYFCASSESRGRGQPQHFGDGTRLSIL.